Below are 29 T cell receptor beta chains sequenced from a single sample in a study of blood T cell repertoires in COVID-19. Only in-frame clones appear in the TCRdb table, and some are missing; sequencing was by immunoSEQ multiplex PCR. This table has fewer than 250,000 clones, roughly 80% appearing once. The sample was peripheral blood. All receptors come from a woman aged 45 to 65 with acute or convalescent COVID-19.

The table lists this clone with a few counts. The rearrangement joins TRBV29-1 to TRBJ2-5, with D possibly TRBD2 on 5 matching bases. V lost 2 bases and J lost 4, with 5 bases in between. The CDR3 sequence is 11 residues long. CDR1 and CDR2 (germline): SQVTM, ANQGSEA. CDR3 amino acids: CSVERGETQYF. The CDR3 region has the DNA TGCAGCGTTGAACGGGGAGAGACCCAGTACTTC.

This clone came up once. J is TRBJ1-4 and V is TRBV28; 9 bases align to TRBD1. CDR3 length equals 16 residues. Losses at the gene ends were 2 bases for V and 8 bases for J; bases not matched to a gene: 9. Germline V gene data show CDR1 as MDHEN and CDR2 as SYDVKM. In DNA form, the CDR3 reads TGTGCCAGCAGTTTAAGAAGGGGACAGGGAGGGGAAAAACTGTTTTTT. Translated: CASSLRRGQGGEKLFF.

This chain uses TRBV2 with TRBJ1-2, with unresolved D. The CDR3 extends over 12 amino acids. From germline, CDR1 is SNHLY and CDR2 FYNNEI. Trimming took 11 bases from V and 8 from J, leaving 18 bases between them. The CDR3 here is CAPQGGHGGYTF. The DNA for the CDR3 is TGTGCCCCCCAAGGAGGCCACGGAGGCTACACCTTC.

The CDR3 spells CASSVGSANYGYTF. The DNA for the CDR3 is TGTGCCAGCAGCGTAGGATCGGCTAACTATGGCTACACCTTC. V usage is TRBV9 and J usage is TRBJ1-2, with unresolved D. Per the germline V gene, CDR1 is SGDLS and CDR2 is YYNGEE. The CDR3 runs to 14 residues. V was cut by 0 bases and J by 0 bases, with 6 bases left in between.

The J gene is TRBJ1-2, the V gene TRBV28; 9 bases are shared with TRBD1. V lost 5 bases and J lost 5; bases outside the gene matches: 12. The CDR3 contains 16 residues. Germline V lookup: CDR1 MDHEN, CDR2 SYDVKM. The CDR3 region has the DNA TGTGCCAGCAGTCGATTGACAGGGGGGTCGCAGTATGGCTACACCTTC. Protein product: CASSRLTGGSQYGYTF.

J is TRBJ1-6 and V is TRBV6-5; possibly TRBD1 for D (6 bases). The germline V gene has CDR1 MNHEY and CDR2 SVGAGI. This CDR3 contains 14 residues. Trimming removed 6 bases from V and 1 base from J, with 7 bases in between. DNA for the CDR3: TGTGCCAGCAGCGGGACATCCTATAATTCACCCCTCCACTTT. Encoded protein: CASSGTSYNSPLHF.

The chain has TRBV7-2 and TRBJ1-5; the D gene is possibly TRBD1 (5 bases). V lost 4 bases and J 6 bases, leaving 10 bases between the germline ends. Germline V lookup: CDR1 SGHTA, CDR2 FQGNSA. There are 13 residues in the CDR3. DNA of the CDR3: TGTGCCAGCAGCTCAGGGTATTTTCAGCCCCAGCATTTT. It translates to CASSSGYFQPQHF.

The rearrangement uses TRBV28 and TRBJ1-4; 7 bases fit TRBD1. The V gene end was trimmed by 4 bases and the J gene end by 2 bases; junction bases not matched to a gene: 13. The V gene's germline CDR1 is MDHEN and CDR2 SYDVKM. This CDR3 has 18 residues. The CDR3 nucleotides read TGTGCCAGCAGTTCCCGAGCAGGGGGTGGGGGGACTAATGAAAAACTGTTTTTT. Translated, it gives CASSSRAGGGGTNEKLFF.

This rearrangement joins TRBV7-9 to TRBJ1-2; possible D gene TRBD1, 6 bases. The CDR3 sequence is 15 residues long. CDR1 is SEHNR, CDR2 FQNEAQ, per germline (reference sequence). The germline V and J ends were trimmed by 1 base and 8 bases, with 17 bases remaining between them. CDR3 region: CASSLDWGGEDGYTF. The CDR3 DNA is TGTGCCAGCAGCTTAGATTGGGGGGGCGAGGACGGCTACACCTTC. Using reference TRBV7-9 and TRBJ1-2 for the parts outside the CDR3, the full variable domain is DTGVSQNPRHKITKRGQNVTFRCDPISEHNRLYWYRQTLGQGPEFLTYFQNEAQLEKSRLLSDRFSAERPKGSFSTLEIQRTEQGDSAMYLCASSLDWGGEDGYTFGSGTRLTVV.

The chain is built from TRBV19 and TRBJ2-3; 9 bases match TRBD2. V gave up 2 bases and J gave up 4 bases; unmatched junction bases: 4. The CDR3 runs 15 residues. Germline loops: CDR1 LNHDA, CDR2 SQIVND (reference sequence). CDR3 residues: CASSIKGLAADTQYF. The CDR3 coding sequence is TGTGCCAGTAGTATAAAGGGACTAGCTGCAGATACGCAGTATTTT.

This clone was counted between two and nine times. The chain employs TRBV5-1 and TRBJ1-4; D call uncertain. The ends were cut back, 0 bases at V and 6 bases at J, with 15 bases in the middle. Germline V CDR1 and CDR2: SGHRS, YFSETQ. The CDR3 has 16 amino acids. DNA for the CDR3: TGCGCCAGCAGCTTGGCCGGGTCAGACCTCTATGAAAAACTGTTTTTT. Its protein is CASSLAGSDLYEKLFF.

CDR3 sequence (DNA): TGCAGCGTGGTTCTAGCGGGAGGAACAGATACGCAGTATTTT. This gives the protein CSVVLAGGTDTQYF. The V and J genes are TRBV29-1 and TRBJ2-3, with 11 bases lining up with TRBD2. Germline V gene sequence: CDR1 SQVTM, CDR2 ANQGSEA. This CDR3 region has 14 residues. V shed 6 bases, J shed 3 bases, and the junction held 5 bases outside the gene matches.

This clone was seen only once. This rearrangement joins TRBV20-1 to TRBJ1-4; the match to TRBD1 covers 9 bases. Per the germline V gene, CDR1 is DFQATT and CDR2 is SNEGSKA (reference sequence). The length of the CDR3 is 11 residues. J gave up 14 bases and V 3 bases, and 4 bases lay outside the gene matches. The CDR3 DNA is TGCAGTGCTAGTCACAGGGGGCTTCTGTTTTTT. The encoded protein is CSASHRGLLFF.

The CDR3 nucleotides read TGTGCCAGCAGTCCAAACAGGGGGCGGCAAGAGACCCAGTACTTC. Its protein is CASSPNRGRQETQYF. The chain links TRBV6-6 to TRBJ2-5; 9 bases align to TRBD1. Germline-derived CDR1 and CDR2 are MNHNY and SVGAGI (reference sequence). The CDR3 covers 15 residues. V lost 5 bases and J lost 2; bases outside the gene matches: 6.

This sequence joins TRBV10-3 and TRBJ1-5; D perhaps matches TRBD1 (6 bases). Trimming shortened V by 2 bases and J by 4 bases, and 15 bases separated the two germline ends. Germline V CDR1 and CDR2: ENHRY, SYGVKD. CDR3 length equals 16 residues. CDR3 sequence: CAISEGSRTANQPQHF. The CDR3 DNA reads TGTGCCATCAGTGAGGGGTCGAGGACAGCAAATCAGCCCCAGCATTTT.

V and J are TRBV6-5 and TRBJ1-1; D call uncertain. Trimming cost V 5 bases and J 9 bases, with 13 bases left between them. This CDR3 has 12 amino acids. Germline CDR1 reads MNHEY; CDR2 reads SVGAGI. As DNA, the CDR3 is TGTGCCAGCAGTCAACCCCAAGAGAAAGCTTTCTTT. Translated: CASSQPQEKAFF.

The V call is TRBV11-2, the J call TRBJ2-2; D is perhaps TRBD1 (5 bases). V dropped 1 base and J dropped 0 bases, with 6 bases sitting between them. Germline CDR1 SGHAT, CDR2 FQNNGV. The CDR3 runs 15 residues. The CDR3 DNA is TGTGCCAGCAGCTTAGCCAGGGCGAACACCGGGGAGCTGTTTTTT. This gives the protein CASSLARANTGELFF.

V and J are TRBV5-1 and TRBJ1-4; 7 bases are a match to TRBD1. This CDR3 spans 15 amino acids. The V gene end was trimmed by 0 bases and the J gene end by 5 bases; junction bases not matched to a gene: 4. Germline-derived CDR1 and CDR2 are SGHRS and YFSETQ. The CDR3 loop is CASSLEVTGNEKLFF. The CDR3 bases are TGCGCCAGCAGCTTGGAGGTGACAGGGAATGAAAAACTGTTTTTT.

The CDR3 loop is CASGLRGQETGELFF. The CDR3 DNA reads as TGTGCTAGTGGTTTGAGGGGCCAAGAAACCGGGGAGCTGTTTTTT. The genes are TRBV12-5 and TRBJ2-2, with D tentatively TRBD1 (5 bases). Trimming left V 2 bases short and J 5 bases short, with 12 bases between. The CDR3 length is 15 residues. Germline values: CDR1 LGHNT, CDR2 FRNRAP.

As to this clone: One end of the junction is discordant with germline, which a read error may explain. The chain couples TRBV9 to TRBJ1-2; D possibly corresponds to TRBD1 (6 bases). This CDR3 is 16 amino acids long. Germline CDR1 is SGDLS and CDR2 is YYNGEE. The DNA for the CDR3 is TGTGCCAGCAGCCCCGGGACAACGAGCCATAACTATGACTACACCTTC. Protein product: CASSPGTTSHNYDYTF.

DNA of the CDR3: TGTGCCAGCAGCGTGACAGGGGGTATCGCTGGAAACACCATATATTTT. Residues: CASSVTGGIAGNTIYF. The chain joins TRBV27 to TRBJ1-3; TRBD1 matches at 9 bases. Germline V gives CDR1 MNHEY, CDR2 SMNVEV (reference sequence). This CDR3 contains 16 residues. V lost 6 bases to trimming and J lost 2 bases; unmatched junction nucleotides: 8.

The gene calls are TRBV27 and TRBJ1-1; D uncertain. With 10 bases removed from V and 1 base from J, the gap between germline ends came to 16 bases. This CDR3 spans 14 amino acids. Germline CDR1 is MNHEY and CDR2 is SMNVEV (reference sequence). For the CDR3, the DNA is TGTGCCACCCAGCTGGCAGGAGGGAACACTGAAGCTTTCTTT. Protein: CATQLAGGNTEAFF.

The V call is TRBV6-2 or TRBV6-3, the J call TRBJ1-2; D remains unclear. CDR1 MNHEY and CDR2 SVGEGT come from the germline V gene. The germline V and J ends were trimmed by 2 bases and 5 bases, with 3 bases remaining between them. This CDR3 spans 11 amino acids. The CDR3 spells CASSYQYGYTF. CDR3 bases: TGTGCCAGCAGTTACCAGTATGGCTACACCTTC.

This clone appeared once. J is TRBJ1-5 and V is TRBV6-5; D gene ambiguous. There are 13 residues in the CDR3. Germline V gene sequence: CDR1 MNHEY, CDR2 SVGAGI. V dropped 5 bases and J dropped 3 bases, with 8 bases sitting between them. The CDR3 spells CASSRLTNQPQHF. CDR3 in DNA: TGTGCCAGCAGTCGACTAACCAATCAGCCCCAGCATTTT.

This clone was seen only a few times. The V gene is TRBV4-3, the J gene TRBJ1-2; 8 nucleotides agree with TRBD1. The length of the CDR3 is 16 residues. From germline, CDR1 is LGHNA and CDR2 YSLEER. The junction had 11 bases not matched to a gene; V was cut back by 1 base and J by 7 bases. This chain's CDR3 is CASSQARDRTFSGYTF. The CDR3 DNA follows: TGCGCCAGCAGCCAAGCCCGGGACAGGACATTCTCTGGCTACACCTTC.

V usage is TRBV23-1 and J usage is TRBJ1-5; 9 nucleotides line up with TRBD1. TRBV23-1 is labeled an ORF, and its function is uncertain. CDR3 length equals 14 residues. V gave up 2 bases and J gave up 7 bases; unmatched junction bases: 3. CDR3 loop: CASSQRDRDQPQHF. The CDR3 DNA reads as TGCGCCAGCAGTCAACGGGACAGGGACCAGCCCCAGCATTTT.

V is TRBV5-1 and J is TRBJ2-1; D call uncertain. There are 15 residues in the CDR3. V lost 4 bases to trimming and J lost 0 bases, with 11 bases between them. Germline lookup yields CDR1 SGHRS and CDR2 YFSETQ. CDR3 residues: CASSPGGSSYNEQFF. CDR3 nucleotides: TGCGCCAGCAGCCCCGGCGGTAGCTCCTACAATGAGCAGTTCTTC.

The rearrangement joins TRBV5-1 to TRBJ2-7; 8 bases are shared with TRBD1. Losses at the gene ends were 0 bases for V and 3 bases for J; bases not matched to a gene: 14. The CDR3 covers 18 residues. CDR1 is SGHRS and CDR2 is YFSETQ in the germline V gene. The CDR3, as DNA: TGCGCCAGCAGCTTGGACCCTCCGGCGGGACAGGTGAACTACGAGCAGTACTTC. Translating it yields CASSLDPPAGQVNYEQYF.

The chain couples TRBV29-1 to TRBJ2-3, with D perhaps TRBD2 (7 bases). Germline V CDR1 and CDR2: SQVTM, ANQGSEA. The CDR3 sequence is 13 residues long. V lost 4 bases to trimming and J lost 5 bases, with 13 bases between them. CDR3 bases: TGCAGCGTTGCCGGGGGGCCACAAGATACGCAGTATTTT. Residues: CSVAGGPQDTQYF.